This T cell receptor beta chain is drawn from a study of cytomegalovirus exposure and HLA in healthy donors. 13 Jbeta primers and 60 Vbeta primers were used for the PCR. Libraries were prepared by immunoSEQ multiplex PCR; TCRdb keeps only in-frame clonotypes and omits some of them. The sample yields about 130,000 clones, over 80% seen once. This clone showed up just a few times. The TCR originated in a man aged 18 to 30 in good health and CMV-seropositive. Sequenced sample: PBMCs.

The CDR3 here is CASSPQGAMVTGELFF. The CDR3 DNA reads TGTGCCAGCTCACCCCAGGGGGCGATGGTCACCGGGGAGCTGTTTTTT. The chain uses TRBV18 and TRBJ2-2, with TRBD1 identical over 8 bases. V shed 3 bases, J shed 4 bases, and the junction held 7 bases outside the gene matches. The CDR3 is 16 residues long. Per the germline V gene, CDR1 is KGHSH and CDR2 is LQKENI.